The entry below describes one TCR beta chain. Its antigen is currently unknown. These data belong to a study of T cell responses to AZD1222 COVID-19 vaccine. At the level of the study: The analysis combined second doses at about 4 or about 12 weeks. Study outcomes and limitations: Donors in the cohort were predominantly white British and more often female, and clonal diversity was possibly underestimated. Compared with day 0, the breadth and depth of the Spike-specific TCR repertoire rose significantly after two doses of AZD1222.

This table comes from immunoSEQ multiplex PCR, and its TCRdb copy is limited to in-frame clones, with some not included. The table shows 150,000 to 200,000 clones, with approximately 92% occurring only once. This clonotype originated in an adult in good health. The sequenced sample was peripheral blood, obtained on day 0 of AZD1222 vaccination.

The CDR3 region is CASNPDRANQPQHF. The CDR3 DNA is TGTGCCAGCAACCCGGACAGGGCAAATCAGCCCCAGCATTTT. V and J are TRBV28 and TRBJ1-5; 8 bases are a match to TRBD1. The CDR3 loop spans 14 amino acids. The junction had 6 bases not matched to a gene; V was cut back by 7 bases and J by 4 bases. The V gene's germline CDR1 is MDHEN and CDR2 SYDVKM.